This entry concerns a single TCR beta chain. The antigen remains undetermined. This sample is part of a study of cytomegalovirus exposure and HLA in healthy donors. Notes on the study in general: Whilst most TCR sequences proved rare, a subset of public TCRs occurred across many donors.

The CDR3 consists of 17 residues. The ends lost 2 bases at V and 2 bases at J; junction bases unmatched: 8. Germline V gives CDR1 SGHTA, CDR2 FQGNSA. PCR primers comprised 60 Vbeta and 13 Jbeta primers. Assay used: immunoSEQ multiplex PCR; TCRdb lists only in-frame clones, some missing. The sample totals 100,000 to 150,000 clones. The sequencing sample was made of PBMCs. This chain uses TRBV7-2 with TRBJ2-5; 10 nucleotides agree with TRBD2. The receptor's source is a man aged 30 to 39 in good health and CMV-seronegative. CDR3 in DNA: TGTGCCAGCAGCTTATCCCTCTGGACTAGCGGACAAGAGACCCAGTACTTC. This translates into CASSLSLWTSGQETQYF.